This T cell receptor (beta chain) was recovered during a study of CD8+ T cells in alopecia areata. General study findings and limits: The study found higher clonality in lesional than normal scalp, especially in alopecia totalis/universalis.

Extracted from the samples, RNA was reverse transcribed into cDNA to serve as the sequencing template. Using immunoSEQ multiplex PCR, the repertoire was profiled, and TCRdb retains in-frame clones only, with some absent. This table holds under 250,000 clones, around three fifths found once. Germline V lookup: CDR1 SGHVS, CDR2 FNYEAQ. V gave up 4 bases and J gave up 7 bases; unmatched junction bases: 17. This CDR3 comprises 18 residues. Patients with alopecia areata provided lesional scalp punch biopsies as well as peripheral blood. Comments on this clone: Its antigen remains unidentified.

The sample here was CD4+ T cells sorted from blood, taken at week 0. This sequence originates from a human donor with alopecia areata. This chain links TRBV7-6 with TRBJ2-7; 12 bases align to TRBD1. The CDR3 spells CASSSIVGARDRGREQYF. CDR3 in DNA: TGTGCCAGCAGCTCCATAGTGGGAGCCCGGGACAGGGGGCGAGAGCAGTACTTC.